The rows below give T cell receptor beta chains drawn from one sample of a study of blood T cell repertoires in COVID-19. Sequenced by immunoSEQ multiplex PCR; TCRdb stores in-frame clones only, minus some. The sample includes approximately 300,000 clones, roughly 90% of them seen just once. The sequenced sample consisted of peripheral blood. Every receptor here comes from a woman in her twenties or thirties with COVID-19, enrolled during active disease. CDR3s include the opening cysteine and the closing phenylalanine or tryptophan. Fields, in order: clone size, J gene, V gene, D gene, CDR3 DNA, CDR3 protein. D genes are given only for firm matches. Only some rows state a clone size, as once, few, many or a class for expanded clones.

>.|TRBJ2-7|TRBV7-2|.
TGTGCCAGCAGCTTAAGGGGCTCCTCCCCCTACGAGCAGTACTTC
CASSLRGSSPYEQYF
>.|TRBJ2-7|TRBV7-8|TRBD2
TGTGCCAGCAGCTTAGGGGGACTAGCGGGAGCTCTCTCCTACGAGCAGTACTTC
CASSLGGLAGALSYEQYF
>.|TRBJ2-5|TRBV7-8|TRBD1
TGTGCCAGCAGCAGGGGACAGGCCCAAGAGACCCAGTACTTC
CASSRGQAQETQYF
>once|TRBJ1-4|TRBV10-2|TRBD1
TGCGCCAGCAAAATAGGGACAGGGGTTGAAAAACTGTTTTTT
CASKIGTGVEKLFF
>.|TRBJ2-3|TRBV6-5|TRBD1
TGTGCCAGCAGTTACGGGACAGGGGCCATCACAGATACGCAGTATTTT
CASSYGTGAITDTQYF
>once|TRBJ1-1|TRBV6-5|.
TGTGCCAGCAGTTACTCCTCCGGGAGGCCCCTTGAAGCTTTCTTT
CASSYSSGRPLEAFF
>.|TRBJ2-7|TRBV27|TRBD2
TGTGCCAGCAGGAGGGTAGCGGGAGCCTACGAGCAGTACTTC
CASRRVAGAYEQYF
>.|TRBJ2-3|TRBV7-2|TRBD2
TGTGCCAGCAGCGCGGTAGCGGGGGTCACAGATACGCAGTATTTT
CASSAVAGVTDTQYF
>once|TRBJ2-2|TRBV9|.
TGTGCCAGCAGCATTCGGACAGCCTCGAACACCGGGGAGCTGTTTTTT
CASSIRTASNTGELFF
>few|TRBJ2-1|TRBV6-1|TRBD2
TGTGCCAGCAGTGTAACTAGCGGGAGGGGAGGGTACAATGAGCAGTTCTTC
CASSVTSGRGGYNEQFF
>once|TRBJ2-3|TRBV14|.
TGTGCCAGCAGTCCGAGTGGACTCGGGGATACGCAGTATTTT
CASSPSGLGDTQYF
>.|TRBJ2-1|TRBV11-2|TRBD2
TGTGCCAGCAGCTTTGGGACTAGCGGACTCCTTTACAATGAGCAGTTCTTC
CASSFGTSGLLYNEQFF
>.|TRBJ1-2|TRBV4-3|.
TGCGCCAGCAGCCAAGATTCCGGCAGGGGCTATGGCTACACCTTC
CASSQDSGRGYGYTF
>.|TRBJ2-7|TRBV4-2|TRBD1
TGTGCCAGCAGCCAACTACAGGGGAGATACGAGCAGTACTTC
CASSQLQGRYEQYF
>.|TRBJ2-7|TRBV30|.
TGTGCCCTCCGGAACCGGGTCTACGAGCAGTACTTC
CALRNRVYEQYF